The 24 T cell receptor beta chains listed next were all sequenced from one sample in a study of tumor-infiltrating lymphocytes in primary liver carcinoma. Total RNA (around 500 ng) served as template for TCR beta cDNA synthesis primed by a constant-region primer. Generation of the TCR beta libraries relied on three nested multiplex PCR rounds using slightly modified ARM-PCR. A C-beta reverse primer was combined with TRBV1-TRBV30 forward primers in the first two PCR rounds, and each round had about 10 cycles. From the multiplex PCR reads, TCRdb called clonotypes with MiXCR, one entry per CDR3 protein. The profile shows 90,000 to 140,000 distinct CDR3 sequences, 82% of them singletons. From unsorted bulk tissue weighing about 20-32 mg, DNA and RNA were co-extracted. Sequenced: liver tumor tissue from sampling region 3. Subset meaning: tumor region T3, left-lateral pole. Receptors originate from a man aged 35-49 years with primary liver carcinoma and hepatitis B virus infection.

This chain uses TRBV28 with TRBJ2-1, with a weak D call TRBD2 (6 bases). Between the trimmed V and J ends, which lost 7 bases and 10 bases, there was a span of 26 bases. The CDR3 is 16 residues long. The germline gives CDR1 MDHEN, CDR2 SYDVKM. CDR3 nucleotides: TGTGCCAGCACTGGTCGGGCGGGGCCCAACAGCAACGAGCAGTTCTTC. This gives the protein CASTGRAGPNSNEQFF.

As concerns this clonotype: No conserved phenylalanine or tryptophan ends this CDR3, so it is likely a read error. V and J are TRBV25-1 and TRBJ2-5; D unresolved. The CDR3 runs to 12 residues. The V and J ends lost 5 bases and 8 bases respectively, with 12 bases between them. The germline gives CDR1 MGHDK, CDR2 SYGVNS. CDR3 loop: CASSLNSDTQYL. In DNA form, the CDR3 reads TGTGCCAGCAGTCTAAATTCAGATACCCAGTACCTC.

Details on this clonotype: Since no conserved phenylalanine or tryptophan closes the CDR3, a read error is the likely cause. This chain uses TRBV18 with TRBJ2-7, with a possible D match to TRBD1 (6 bases). Per germline, CDR1 KGHSH and CDR2 LQKENI. This CDR3 spans 15 amino acids. Here the CDR3 DNA reads TGTGCCAGCTCACCCAGGGGAATTGAGTCCTATGAGCAGTACTTA. The encoded protein is CASSPRGIESYEQYL.

A note on this clonotype: A much larger clone is a single base away; this may be a read error. CDR3 sequence (DNA): TGCGCCAGCAGCGAGGGCCACGATAAATCACCCCTCCACTTT. This translates into CASSEGHDKSPLHF. The chain combines TRBV5-1 with TRBJ1-6; D uncertain. The CDR3 extends over 14 amino acids. Germline V CDR1 and CDR2: SGHRS, YFSETQ. Combining the CDR3 with reference TRBV5-1 and TRBJ1-6 gives the whole variable domain KAGVTQTPRYLIKTRGQQVTLSCSPISGHRSVSWYQQTPGQGLQFLFEYFSETQRNKGNFPGRFSGRQFSNSRSEMNVSTLELGDSALYLCASSEGHDKSPLHFGNGTRLTVT.

CDR3 region: CSVEFAHATDTQYF. CDR3 coding DNA: TGCAGCGTTGAGTTCGCCCATGCCACAGATACGCAGTATTTT. The J gene is TRBJ2-3, the V gene TRBV29-1; no clear D. CDR3 length equals 14 residues. Germline V gene lookup returns CDR1 SQVTM and CDR2 ANQGSEA. V was shortened by 3 bases and J by 2 bases, with 12 bases between the two germline ends.

Turning to this clonotype: The CDR3 carries no conserved terminal phenylalanine or tryptophan, so it likely arises from a read error. The V and J genes are TRBV29-1 and TRBJ1-1; a possible D gene is TRBD1 (5 bases). Trimming cost V 5 bases and J 5 bases, with 12 bases left between them. The CDR3 totals 12 residues. The germline CDR1 and CDR2 sequences are SQVTM and ANQGSEA. Here the CDR3 DNA reads TGCAGCGTTCGATGGGGCAAGACTGAAGCTTTCGTT. This gives the protein CSVRWGKTEAFV.

This clonotype was counted between two and nine times. At one end the junction does not follow the germline gene, possibly because of a read error. V usage is TRBV24-1 and J usage is TRBJ2-7, with D perhaps TRBD1 or TRBD2 (5 bases each). In germline, CDR1 is KGHDR, CDR2 SFDVKD. The CDR3 length is 11 residues. CDR3 amino acids: CVTSDGAMQYF. The CDR3 coding sequence is TGTGTCACCAGTGACGGGGCAATGCAGTACTTC.

This clonotype is medium-sized (0.01 to 0.1%). The V gene is TRBV12-3 or TRBV12-4, the J gene TRBJ1-2; 11 bases match TRBD1. V shed 4 bases and J 10 bases; nucleotides not matched to a gene: 5. CDR3 size: 13 residues. CDR3 region: CASSSWDRGDYTF. The CDR3 coding sequence is TGTGCCAGCAGTTCCTGGGACAGGGGGGACTACACCTTC.

To note about this clonotype: An end of the junction does not agree with germline; a read error may underlie this. The V and J genes are TRBV7-9 and TRBJ1-1; unclear D gene. The CDR3 runs 13 residues. Germline-derived CDR1 and CDR2 are SEHNR and FQNEAQ (reference sequence). The CDR3: CVSSLSENTEAFF. As DNA, the CDR3 is TGTGTCAGCAGCTTATCCGAGAACACTGAAGCTTTCTTT.

The chain couples TRBV18 to TRBJ2-3; D call uncertain. V lost 3 bases and J lost 0, with 4 bases in between. The CDR3 runs 13 residues. Germline values: CDR1 KGHSH, CDR2 LQKENI. The chain's CDR3 is CASSPDSTDTQYF. The CDR3 DNA follows: TGTGCCAGCTCACCGGACAGCACAGATACGCAGTATTTT.

Turning to this clonotype: A much larger clone differs from this one at a single base, so this may be a read error. The rearrangement joins TRBV5-1 to TRBJ2-7, with 10 bases fitting TRBD2. V shed 4 bases, J shed 3 bases, and the junction held 10 bases outside the gene matches. This CDR3 spans 16 amino acids. The V gene's germline CDR1 is SGHRS and CDR2 YFSETQ. The CDR3 nucleotides read TGCGCCAGCAGCATGTCACTAGCGGGGCAAAACTACGAGCAGTACTTC. Its translation is CASSMSLAGQNYEQYF.

This clonotype showed up just a few times. One junction end does not reproduce the germline sequence, and a read error may be involved. The chain recombines TRBV6-6 with TRBJ2-2; the D gene is possibly TRBD1 (8 bases). Germline CDR1 MNHNY, CDR2 SVGAGI (reference sequence). The CDR3 spans 15 residues. Here the CDR3 DNA reads TGTGCCAACACTACAGGGGGGGCGAACACCGGGGAACTGTTTTTT. It yields the protein CANTTGGANTGELFF.

With respect to this clonotype: Because it lacks the conserved phenylalanine or tryptophan at the end, this CDR3 is likely a read error. The V and J genes are TRBV7-9 and TRBJ2-1, with 9 bases matching TRBD2. The CDR3 is 16 amino acids. Germline V CDR1 and CDR2: SEHNR, FQNEAQ (reference sequence). CDR3 DNA sequence: TGTGCCAGTAGCTTATTTAGCGGGGGATTTTACAATGAGCAGTTCATC. Translating gives CASSLFSGGFYNEQFI.

The sample holds a few counts of this clonotype. A read error may be the cause here, since a much bigger clone is one base away. The final CDR3 position lacks the conserved phenylalanine or tryptophan, pointing to a likely read error. The chain recombines TRBV6-4 with TRBJ2-5; D is ambiguous. This CDR3 is built from 9 residues. V was clipped by 3 bases and J by 7 bases, with 0 bases between them. Germline V gene lookup returns CDR1 MRHNA and CDR2 SNTAGT. The CDR3 here is CASSETQYL. The CDR3 DNA reads TGTGCCAGCAGTGAGACCCAGTACCTC.

About this clonotype: A junction boundary mismatches the germline segment, possibly from a read error. J is TRBJ2-7 and V is TRBV6-6; D not resolved. CDR3 length: 15 amino acids. From germline, CDR1 is MNHNY and CDR2 SVGAGI (reference sequence). CDR3 loop: CASSYPTLSSYEKYF. The CDR3 nucleotides read TGTGCCAGCAGTTATCCCACCCTGAGCTCCTACGAGAAGTACTTC.

A remark on this clonotype: An end of the junction does not agree with germline; a read error may underlie this. This rearrangement joins TRBV6-1 to TRBJ2-7, with D possibly matching TRBD1 (6 bases). Germline CDR1 MNHNS, CDR2 SASEGT. The CDR3 extends over 15 amino acids. The CDR3 region is CTSSEADRSSYEQYF. The CDR3 DNA is TGTACCAGCAGTGAGGCAGACAGGAGCTCCTACGAGCAGTACTTC.

Notes on this clonotype: The junction differs from germline at one of its ends, possibly a read error. This rearrangement joins TRBV5-5 to TRBJ2-3; 8 bases align to TRBD1. The germline CDR1 and CDR2 sequences are SGHKS and YYEKEE (reference sequence). The CDR3 length is 17 residues. The CDR3 bases are TGTGCCAGCAGCTTGCTTCAGGGGGCGGTACACACAGATAAGCAGTATTTT. Encoded protein: CASSLLQGAVHTDKQYF.

As regards this clonotype: One junction end disagrees with the germline gene, perhaps due to a read error. The gene calls are TRBV11-2 and TRBJ2-1, with D perhaps matching TRBD1 or TRBD2 (5 bases each). This CDR3 region has 17 residues. Germline CDR1 reads SGHAT; CDR2 reads FQNNGV. The CDR3 spells CVSSLDRGRRFYNGQFF. CDR3 sequence (DNA): TGTGTCAGCAGCTTAGATAGGGGCAGGAGGTTCTACAATGGGCAGTTCTTC. Complete variable domain (other parts from reference TRBV11-2 and TRBJ2-1): EAGVAQSPRYKIIEKRQSVAFWCNPISGHATLYWYQQILGQGPKLLIQFQNNGVVDDSQLPKDRFSAERLKGVDSTLKIQPAKLEDSAVYLCVSSLDRGRRFYNGQFFGPGTRLTVL.

A word on this clonotype: Its ends do not fully match the called genes, so a read error is possible. The V call is TRBV6-1, the J call TRBJ2-7; 14 bases are shared with TRBD2. Germline V gene data show CDR1 as MNHNS and CDR2 as SASEGT. The length of the CDR3 is 16 residues. CDR3 in DNA: TGTGACAGCAGTGAAGAGGGACTAGCGGGAGACTACGAGCAATACTTC. It codes for CDSSEEGLAGDYEQYF.

This clonotype was picked up one time. The chain uses TRBV13 and TRBJ2-1; tentative D call: TRBD1 (5 bases). The CDR3 runs 16 residues. Per germline, CDR1 PRHDT and CDR2 FYEKMQ (reference sequence). V gave up 0 bases and J gave up 8 bases, with 17 bases separating them. The chain's CDR3 is CASSLGDLGRGDEQFF. For the CDR3, the DNA is TGTGCCAGCAGCTTAGGGGATTTGGGAAGGGGCGATGAGCAGTTCTTC. Full variable domain (remainder filled in from reference TRBV13 and TRBJ2-1): AAGVIQSPRHLIKEKRETATLKCYPIPRHDTVYWYQQGPGQDPQFLISFYEKMQSDKGSIPDRFSAQQFSDYHSELNMSSLELGDSALYFCASSLGDLGRGDEQFFGPGTRLTVL.

This clonotype was counted only a few times. An end of the junction differs from the germline gene, which may be a read error. The J gene is TRBJ1-5, the V gene TRBV30; tentatively, D is TRBD1 (6 bases). CDR3 length equals 15 residues. Germline CDR1 and CDR2: GTSNPN and SVGIG (reference sequence). DNA for the CDR3: TGTGTCTGGGCCCTCGCGGGGGGCCACAATCAGCCCCAGCATTTT. Encoded protein: CVWALAGGHNQPQHF.

The chain has TRBV30 and TRBJ1-2, with D tentatively TRBD1 (5 bases). The germline gives CDR1 GTSNPN, CDR2 SVGIG (reference sequence). The CDR3 totals 15 residues. CDR3 DNA sequence: TGTGCATGCCCCGGCTGGACAAGGTCGGTGGATGGCTACACCTTC. Translated: CACPGWTRSVDGYTF.

On this clonotype: A much bigger clone sits one base away, suggesting this may be a read error. The V gene is TRBV20-1, the J gene TRBJ2-5, with unresolved D. V was trimmed by 7 bases and J by 5 bases, leaving 11 bases between them. Germline CDR1 is DFQATT and CDR2 is SNEGSKA (reference sequence). This CDR3 contains 11 residues. CDR3 sequence reads: CSVYNSETQYF. Here the CDR3 DNA reads TGCAGTGTATACAACTCGGAGACCCAGTACTTC.

This clonotype was counted many times. This chain links TRBV6-5 with TRBJ2-7, with D unclear. The CDR3 contains 12 residues. Between the trimmed V and J ends, which lost 10 bases and 6 bases, there was a span of 16 bases. The germline V gene has CDR1 MNHEY and CDR2 SVGAGI. The CDR3 DNA is TGTGCCACCCAGGACGGACGGAGCGAGCAGTACTTC. The encoded protein is CATQDGRSEQYF.